The 25 T cell receptor beta chains listed next were all sequenced from one sample in a study of shared T cell receptors in the human thymus. Sequencing used immunoSEQ multiplex PCR; TCRdb keeps in-frame clones, though not all of them. The sample shows about 380,000 clones, 95% of them seen only once. The sample taken for sequencing was thymocytes. These TCRs come from a human donor.

The CDR3 DNA is TGCGCCAGCAGCCACCCCTGGGACAGGGATTTAATCGGCTACACCTTC. Protein: CASSHPWDRDLIGYTF. The chain recombines TRBV5-1 with TRBJ1-2, with 9 bases that match TRBD1. Trimming removed 4 bases from V and 8 bases from J; junction bases left unmatched: 15. The germline V gene encodes CDR1 SGHRS and CDR2 YFSETQ. The CDR3 sequence is 16 residues long.

This chain links TRBV7-2 with TRBJ2-3; 10 bases line up with TRBD2. The V gene's germline CDR1 is SGHTA and CDR2 FQGNSA. The CDR3 sequence is 15 residues long. Trimming cost V 4 bases and J 5 bases; bases outside gene matches: 6. In DNA, the CDR3 is TGTGCCAGCAGCTGCAAGCGGGAGGGGGAAGATACGCAGTATTTT. It translates to CASSCKREGEDTQYF.

This clone has more than one count but fewer than ten. This rearrangement joins TRBV19 to TRBJ2-7, with D hard to call. The CDR3 totals 15 residues. V lost 1 base, J lost 0 bases, and 10 bases lay in between. Germline V gene sequence: CDR1 LNHDA, CDR2 SQIVND (reference sequence). As DNA, the CDR3 is TGTGCCAGTAGTATAGGGAGCGCCCACTCCTACGAGCAGTACTTC. The encoded protein is CASSIGSAHSYEQYF.

The chain links TRBV27 to TRBJ1-2, with D possibly being TRBD1 (5 bases). The V gene lost 3 bases and the J gene lost 4 bases, with 21 bases spanning the gap. Germline-derived CDR1 and CDR2 are MNHEY and SMNVEV (reference sequence). The CDR3 has 17 residues. CDR3 loop: CASSLSRIFGAPYGYTF. The CDR3 nucleotides are TGTGCCAGCAGTTTGAGCCGGATCTTCGGGGCACCCTATGGCTACACCTTC.

The rearrangement links TRBV4-3 to TRBJ2-3; 7 bases are a match to TRBD2. Unmatched junction bases numbered 10, after V lost 0 bases and J lost 4 bases. Germline V gene data show CDR1 as LGHNA and CDR2 as YSLEER. The CDR3 covers 17 residues. CDR3 nucleotide sequence: TGCGCCAGCAGCCAAGATAGCCGCGGGAGTCCCGCAGATACGCAGTATTTT. Translation: CASSQDSRGSPADTQYF.

This chain connects TRBV19 to TRBJ1-2, with a tentative D call TRBD1 (6 bases). Germline lookup yields CDR1 LNHDA and CDR2 SQIVND (reference sequence). The V end was cut by 1 base, the J end by 0 bases, with 15 bases between. There are 17 residues in the CDR3. The CDR3 region is CASSIAPGAVANYGYTF. The CDR3 region has the DNA TGTGCCAGTAGTATAGCGCCAGGGGCTGTAGCTAACTATGGCTACACCTTC.

The J gene is TRBJ2-7, the V gene TRBV7-6, with TRBD1 matching over 10 bases. The CDR3 is 17 amino acids. Germline assignment: CDR1 SGHVS and CDR2 FNYEAQ. V shed 4 bases, J shed 5 bases, and the junction held 14 bases outside the gene matches. The DNA for the CDR3 is TGTGCCAGCAGCTCGACCTTTCTCCCCGGGACAGGGGACGAGCAGTACTTC. It encodes CASSSTFLPGTGDEQYF.

The gene calls are TRBV14 and TRBJ1-4; unclear D gene. V was cut by 4 bases and J by 13 bases, with 13 bases left in between. The germline V gene encodes CDR1 SGHDN and CDR2 FVKESK. The CDR3 loop spans 12 amino acids. CDR3 bases: TGTGCCAGCAGCCTTCTGACCGAAGTACTGTTTTTT. This codes for CASSLLTEVLFF.

The chain recombines TRBV14 with TRBJ2-5, with 11 nucleotides matching TRBD2. Germline lookup yields CDR1 SGHDN and CDR2 FVKESK. The ends lost 2 bases at V and 4 bases at J; junction bases unmatched: 6. CDR3 size: 16 residues. The CDR3 region has the DNA TGTGCCAGCAGCCAAACGAGACTAGCGGGAAGAGAGACCCAGTACTTC. It encodes CASSQTRLAGRETQYF.

The chain recombines TRBV6-1 with TRBJ2-7; 8 bases map to TRBD2. V lost 7 bases to trimming and J lost 7 bases; unmatched junction nucleotides: 12. Germline-derived CDR1 and CDR2 are MNHNS and SASEGT. This CDR3 has 14 amino acids. The CDR3 region is CASTPPGGAGEQYF. The CDR3 DNA sequence: TGTGCCAGCACCCCCCCGGGAGGGGCGGGGGAGCAGTACTTC.

The J gene is TRBJ2-7, the V gene TRBV2, with D possibly TRBD2 on 5 matching bases. This CDR3 comprises 13 residues. Germline CDR1 and CDR2: SNHLY and FYNNEI. Trimming shortened V by 7 bases and J by 3 bases, and 13 bases separated the two germline ends. CDR3 DNA sequence: TGTGCCAGCACGAGACTAATTAGCTACGAGCAGTACTTC. It translates to CASTRLISYEQYF.

This chain connects TRBV6-4 to TRBJ2-3; 14 nucleotides agree with TRBD2. CDR3 length: 16 residues. Germline assignment: CDR1 MRHNA and CDR2 SNTAGT. Trimming took 6 bases from V and 7 from J; bases not matched to a gene: 9. The chain's CDR3 is CASSAGTSGSRNTQYF. The CDR3 nucleotides read TGTGCCAGCAGCGCCGGGACTAGCGGGAGCAGGAATACGCAGTATTTT.

This rearrangement joins TRBV23-1 to TRBJ1-4; D unresolved. TRBV23-1 is placed among ORFs of uncertain function. The CDR3 totals 10 residues. V lost 4 bases, J lost 8 bases, and 2 bases lay in between. The CDR3 sequence: CASSPEKLFF. CDR3 DNA sequence: TGCGCCAGCAGTCCGGAAAAACTGTTTTTT.

This clone was seen once. The chain couples TRBV18 to TRBJ1-5; D remains ambiguous. Per germline, CDR1 KGHSH and CDR2 LQKENI. The CDR3 covers 15 residues. The germline V and J ends were trimmed by 3 bases and 0 bases, with 9 bases remaining between them. CDR3 residues: CASSPGHLSNQPQHF. The CDR3 DNA reads TGTGCCAGCTCACCTGGGCACCTTAGCAATCAGCCCCAGCATTTT. Together with reference TRBV18 and TRBJ1-5, the CDR3 gives the full variable domain: NAGVMQNPRHLVRRRGQEARLRCSPMKGHSHVYWYRQLPEEGLKFMVYLQKENIIDESGMPKERFSAEFPKEGPSILRIQQVVRGDSAAYFCASSPGHLSNQPQHFGDGTRLSIL.

This clone has just one count. The rearrangement uses TRBV19 and TRBJ1-5, with a weak D call TRBD1 (5 bases). CDR1 is LNHDA and CDR2 is SQIVND in the germline V gene (reference sequence). The CDR3 sequence is 14 residues long. The V end was cut by 7 bases, the J end by 6 bases, with 16 bases between. The chain's CDR3 is CASMFTGGSQPQHF. Here the CDR3 DNA reads TGTGCCAGTATGTTTACAGGCGGCAGTCAGCCCCAGCATTTT.

The V gene is TRBV7-2, the J gene TRBJ2-7, with D maybe TRBD1 (6 bases). V lost 5 bases to trimming and J lost 4 bases, with 18 bases between them. Germline assignment: CDR1 SGHTA and CDR2 FQGNSA. CDR3 length: 15 amino acids. The CDR3 loop reads CASSLGWGLVYEQYF. CDR3 bases: TGTGCCAGCAGCCTAGGGTGGGGGCTAGTGTACGAGCAGTACTTC.

The chain employs TRBV5-6 and TRBJ2-3; TRBD2 matches 9 bases. V lost 7 bases to trimming and J lost 2 bases; unmatched junction nucleotides: 17. Germline V gene data show CDR1 as SGHDT and CDR2 as YYEEEE. The CDR3 is made up of 18 amino acids. The CDR3 protein is CASQRALGREGFTDTQYF. The DNA of the CDR3 is TGTGCCAGCCAGAGAGCCCTAGGGCGGGAGGGCTTCACAGATACGCAGTATTTT.

Only one count was recorded for this clone. The CDR3 loop is CASRLTGAQSYSNQPQHF. The CDR3 DNA reads as TGTGCCAGCAGACTGACAGGGGCCCAGAGTTATAGCAATCAGCCCCAGCATTTT. The chain joins TRBV27 to TRBJ1-5, with TRBD1 matching 8 bases. This CDR3 is 18 amino acids long. CDR1 is MNHEY and CDR2 is SMNVEV in the germline V gene (reference sequence). V shed 6 bases and J 0 bases; nucleotides not matched to a gene: 13.

This rearrangement joins TRBV4-2 to TRBJ2-3; D is uncertain. The V gene's germline CDR1 is LGHNA and CDR2 YNFKEQ. V lost 0 bases to trimming and J lost 2 bases, with 0 bases between them. This CDR3 region has 12 residues. CDR3 in DNA: TGTGCCAGCAGCCAAGACACAGATACGCAGTATTTT. Translation: CASSQDTDTQYF.

This chain joins TRBV25-1 and TRBJ2-7; D not certain. Deletions cut 3 bases from V and 6 bases from J, with 15 bases between. The germline CDR1 and CDR2 sequences are MGHDK and SYGVNS. This CDR3 region has 14 residues. The CDR3 DNA reads as TGTGCCAGCAGTGATGAAGGGTACGGTCTCGAGCAGTACTTC. This sequence encodes CASSDEGYGLEQYF.

The chain couples TRBV2 to TRBJ2-2; D is uncertain. The CDR3 loop spans 11 amino acids. Germline V gene sequence: CDR1 SNHLY, CDR2 FYNNEI. Trimming left V 6 bases short and J 6 bases short, with 5 bases between. The CDR3 sequence: CASRAAGELFF. The CDR3 nucleotides are TGTGCCAGCAGAGCTGCCGGGGAGCTGTTTTTT.

The chain employs TRBV2 and TRBJ2-7, with D possibly TRBD2 on 6 matching bases. The CDR3 spans 14 residues. The germline CDR1 and CDR2 sequences are SNHLY and FYNNEI. The V and J ends lost 5 bases and 0 bases respectively, with 11 bases between them. The CDR3 spells CASSRRDSSYEQYF. CDR3 DNA: TGTGCCAGCAGTCGCCGGGACTCCTCCTACGAGCAGTACTTC.

The V gene is TRBV25-1, the J gene TRBJ2-7; D could derive from TRBD1 or TRBD2 (5 bases each). This CDR3 region has 15 residues. Germline V lookup: CDR1 MGHDK, CDR2 SYGVNS. V was pared by 4 bases and J by 3 bases, with 16 bases between. The CDR3 loop is CASSGSPGPLYEQYF. The CDR3 DNA follows: TGTGCCAGCAGTGGCAGCCCGGGACCACTCTACGAGCAGTACTTC.

The chain carries TRBV29-1 and TRBJ1-3, with D unclear. CDR3 size: 13 residues. The V and J ends lost 4 bases and 0 bases respectively, with 7 bases between them. CDR1 SQVTM and CDR2 ANQGSEA come from the germline V gene. The chain's CDR3 is CSVAFYSGNTIYF. CDR3 bases: TGCAGCGTTGCCTTCTACTCTGGAAACACCATATATTTT.

This clone was seen a single time. The chain couples TRBV6-1 to TRBJ2-7; tentatively, D is TRBD2 (6 bases). Germline V CDR1 and CDR2: MNHNS, SASEGT. V was clipped by 8 bases and J by 7 bases, with 12 bases between them. CDR3 length equals 11 residues. Here the CDR3 reads CASGGSWEQYF. As DNA, the CDR3 is TGTGCCAGCGGAGGGTCTTGGGAGCAGTACTTC.